The 4 T cell receptor beta chains given below trace back to one sample, sequenced in a study of technical replicates of blood from a few donors. The method was immunoSEQ multiplex PCR; TCRdb's version includes in-frame clones alone and lacks a portion of them. The sample contains some 82,000 clones, 97% of which appear only once. Sample: T cells isolated from PBMCs. These receptor sequences come from a human donor in good health.

The rearrangement uses TRBV4-1 and TRBJ1-1; D is perhaps TRBD1 (6 bases). The CDR3 covers 13 residues. Germline lookup yields CDR1 MGHRA and CDR2 YSYEKL. Trimming cost V 4 bases and J 1 base, with 7 bases left between them. The CDR3 DNA reads TGCGCCAGCAGCCGCAGGGGGAACACTGAAGCTTTCTTT. It specifies CASSRRGNTEAFF.

The chain is built from TRBV11-2 and TRBJ2-2; TRBD1 agrees at 8 bases. Germline values: CDR1 SGHAT, CDR2 FQNNGV. The CDR3 sequence is 19 residues long. The J segment lost 0 bases and the V segment lost 3 bases, leaving 12 bases of the junction unmatched. CDR3 in DNA: TGTGCCAGCAGCTTCAACCCTTTCAGGGGGCTTTCGAACACCGGGGAGCTGTTTTTT. Translating gives CASSFNPFRGLSNTGELFF.

V usage is TRBV6-1 and J usage is TRBJ1-4; 8 bases are a match to TRBD1. The CDR3 length is 19 residues. Germline CDR1 MNHNS, CDR2 SASEGT. The ends lost 4 bases at V and 4 bases at J; junction bases unmatched: 17. The CDR3 DNA reads as TGTGCCAGCAGTGTCCAAGGAGGACAGGGACTTCTGGATAATGAAAAACTGTTTTTT. It specifies CASSVQGGQGLLDNEKLFF.

The chain carries TRBV5-5 and TRBJ2-7; D gene ambiguous. Germline CDR1 is SGHKS and CDR2 is YYEKEE (reference sequence). This CDR3 is 15 amino acids long. The V and J ends lost 4 bases and 2 bases respectively, with 16 bases between them. In nucleotides, the CDR3 is TGTGCCAGCAGCACCGAACGGTCTCCTACCTACGAGCAGTACTTC. Translation: CASSTERSPTYEQYF.